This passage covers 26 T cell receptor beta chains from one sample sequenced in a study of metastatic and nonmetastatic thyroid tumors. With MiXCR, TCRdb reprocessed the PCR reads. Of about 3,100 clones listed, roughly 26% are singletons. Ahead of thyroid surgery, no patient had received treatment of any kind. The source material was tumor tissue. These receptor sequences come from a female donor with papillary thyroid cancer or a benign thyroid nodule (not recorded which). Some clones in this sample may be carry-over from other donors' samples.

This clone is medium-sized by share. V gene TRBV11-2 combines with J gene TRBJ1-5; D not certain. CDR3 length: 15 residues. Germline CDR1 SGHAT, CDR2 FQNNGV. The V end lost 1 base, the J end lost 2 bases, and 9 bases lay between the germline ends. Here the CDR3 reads CASSLVDGRNQPQHF. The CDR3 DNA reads TGTGCCAGCAGCTTAGTTGATGGTCGCAATCAGCCCCAGCATTTT. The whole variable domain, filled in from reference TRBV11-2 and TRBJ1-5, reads EAGVAQSPRYKIIEKRQSVAFWCNPISGHATLYWYQQILGQGPKLLIQFQNNGVVDDSQLPKDRFSAERLKGVDSTLKIQPAKLEDSAVYLCASSLVDGRNQPQHFGDGTRLSIL.

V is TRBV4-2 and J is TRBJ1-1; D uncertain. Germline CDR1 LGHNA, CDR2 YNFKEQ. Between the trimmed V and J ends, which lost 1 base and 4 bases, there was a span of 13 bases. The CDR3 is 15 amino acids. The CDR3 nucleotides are TGTGCCAGCAGCCAAGGAAGTGGGCTTTGCACTGAAGCTTTCTTT. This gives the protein CASSQGSGLCTEAFF.

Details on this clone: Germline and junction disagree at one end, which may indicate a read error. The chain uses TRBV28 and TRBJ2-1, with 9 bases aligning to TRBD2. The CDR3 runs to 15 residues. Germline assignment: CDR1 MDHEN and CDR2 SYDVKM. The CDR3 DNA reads TGTGCCAGCAGTTTGGGCGGGAGGGTGTACAGTGAGCAGTTCTTC. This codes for CASSLGGRVYSEQFF.

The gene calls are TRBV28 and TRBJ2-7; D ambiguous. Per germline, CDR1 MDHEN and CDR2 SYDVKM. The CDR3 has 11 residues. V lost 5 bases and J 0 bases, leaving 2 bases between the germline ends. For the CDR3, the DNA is TGTGCCAGCAGTAGCTCCTACGAGCAGTACTTC. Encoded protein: CASSSSYEQYF.

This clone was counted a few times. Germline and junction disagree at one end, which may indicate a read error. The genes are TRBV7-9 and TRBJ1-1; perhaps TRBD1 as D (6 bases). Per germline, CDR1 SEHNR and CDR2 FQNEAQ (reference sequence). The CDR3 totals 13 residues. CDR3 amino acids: CAGSLGGPIGALF. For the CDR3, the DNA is TGTGCCGGCAGCTTAGGGGGACCAATCGGGGCTCTCTTT.

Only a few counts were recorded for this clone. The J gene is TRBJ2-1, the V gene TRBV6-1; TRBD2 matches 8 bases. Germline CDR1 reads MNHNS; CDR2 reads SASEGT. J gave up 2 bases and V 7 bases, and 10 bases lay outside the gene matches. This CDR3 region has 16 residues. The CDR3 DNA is TGTGCCAGCACCATTAGCGGGGAGAGGGCCTACAATGAGCAGTTCTTC. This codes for CASTISGERAYNEQFF.

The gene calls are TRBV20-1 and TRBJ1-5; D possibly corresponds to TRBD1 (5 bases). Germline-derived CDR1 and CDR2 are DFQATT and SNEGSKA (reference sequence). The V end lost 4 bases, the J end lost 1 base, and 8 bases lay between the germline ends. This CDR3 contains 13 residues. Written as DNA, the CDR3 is TGCAGTGCTACCCAGGGAAGCAATCAGCCCCAGCATTTT. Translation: CSATQGSNQPQHF.

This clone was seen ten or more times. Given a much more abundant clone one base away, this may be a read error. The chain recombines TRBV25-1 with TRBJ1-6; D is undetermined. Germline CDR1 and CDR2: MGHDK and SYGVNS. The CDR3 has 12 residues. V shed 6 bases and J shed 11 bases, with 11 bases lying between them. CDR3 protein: CASRLQNPPLHF. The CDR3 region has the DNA TGTGCCAGCAGGCTACAGAATCCACCCCTCCACTTT.

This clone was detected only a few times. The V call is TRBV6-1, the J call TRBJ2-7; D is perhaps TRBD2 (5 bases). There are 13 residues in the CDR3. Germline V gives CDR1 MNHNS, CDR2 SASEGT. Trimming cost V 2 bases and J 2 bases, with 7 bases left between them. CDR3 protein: CASSEPGTYEQYF. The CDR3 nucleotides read TGTGCCAGCAGTGAACCGGGAACCTACGAGCAGTACTTC.

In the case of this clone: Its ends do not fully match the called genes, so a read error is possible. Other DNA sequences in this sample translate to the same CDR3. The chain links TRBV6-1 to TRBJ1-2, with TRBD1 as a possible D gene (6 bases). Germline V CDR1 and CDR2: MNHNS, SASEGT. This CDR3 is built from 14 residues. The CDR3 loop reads CASSEAARTVGYTF. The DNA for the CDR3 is TGTGCCAGCAGTGAAGCCGCCCGGACAGTCGGCTACACTTTC.

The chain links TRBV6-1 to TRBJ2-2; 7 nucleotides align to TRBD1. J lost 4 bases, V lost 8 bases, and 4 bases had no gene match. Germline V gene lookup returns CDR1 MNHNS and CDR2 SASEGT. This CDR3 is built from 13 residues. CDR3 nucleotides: TGTGCCAGCGACAGGGCCGGCACCGGGGAGCTGTTTTTT. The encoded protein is CASDRAGTGELFF.

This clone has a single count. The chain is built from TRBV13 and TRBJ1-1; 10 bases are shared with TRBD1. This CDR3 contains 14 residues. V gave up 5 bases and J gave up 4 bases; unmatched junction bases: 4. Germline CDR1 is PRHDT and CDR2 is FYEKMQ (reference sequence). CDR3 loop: CASSQGQGSTEAFF. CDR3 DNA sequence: TGTGCCAGCAGCCAGGGACAGGGGAGCACTGAAGCTTTCTTT.

The CDR3 DNA sequence: TGTGCCAGCAGTTACGGCGAAGGGGCATACGAGCAGTACTTC. It yields the protein CASSYGEGAYEQYF. J is TRBJ2-7 and V is TRBV6-2 or TRBV6-3; TRBD1 is a possible D gene (5 bases). Germline V gene sequence: CDR1 MNHEY, CDR2 SVGEGT. The CDR3 has 14 residues. The V gene lost 2 bases and the J gene lost 4 bases, with 12 bases spanning the gap.

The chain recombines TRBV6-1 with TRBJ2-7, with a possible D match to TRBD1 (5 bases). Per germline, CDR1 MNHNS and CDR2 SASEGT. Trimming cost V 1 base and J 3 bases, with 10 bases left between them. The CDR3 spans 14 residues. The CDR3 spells CASSEGRVYYEQYF. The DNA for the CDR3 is TGTGCCAGCAGTGAAGGCAGGGTTTACTACGAGCAGTACTTC.

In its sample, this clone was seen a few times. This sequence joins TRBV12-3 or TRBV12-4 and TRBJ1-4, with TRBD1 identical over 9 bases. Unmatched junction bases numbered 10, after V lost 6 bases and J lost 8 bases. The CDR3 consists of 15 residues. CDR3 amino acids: CASRATGTGNEKLFF. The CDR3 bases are TGTGCCAGCAGGGCAACCGGGACAGGGAACGAAAAACTGTTTTTT.

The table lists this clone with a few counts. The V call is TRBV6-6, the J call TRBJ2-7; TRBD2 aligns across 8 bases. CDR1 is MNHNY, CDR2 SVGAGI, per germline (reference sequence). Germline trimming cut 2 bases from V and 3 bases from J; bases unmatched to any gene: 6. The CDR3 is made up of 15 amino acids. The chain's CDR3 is CASSYRLAGDYEQYF. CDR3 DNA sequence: TGTGCCAGCAGTTACCGCCTAGCGGGCGACTACGAGCAGTACTTC.

The CDR3, as DNA: TGCAGTGCGCCGGGACAGGGCCTATGGGAGCAGTACTTC. Its translation: CSAPGQGLWEQYF. This rearrangement joins TRBV20-1 to TRBJ2-7; TRBD1 matches 9 bases. The germline V gene encodes CDR1 DFQATT and CDR2 SNEGSKA (reference sequence). This CDR3 is built from 13 residues. V was clipped by 6 bases and J by 7 bases; unmatched bases: 10.

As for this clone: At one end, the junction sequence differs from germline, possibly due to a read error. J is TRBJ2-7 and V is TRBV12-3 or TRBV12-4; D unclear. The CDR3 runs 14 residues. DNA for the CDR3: TGTGCCAGCAGCTTAGGGCATCCCTCCTACGAGCAGTACTTC. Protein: CASSLGHPSYEQYF.

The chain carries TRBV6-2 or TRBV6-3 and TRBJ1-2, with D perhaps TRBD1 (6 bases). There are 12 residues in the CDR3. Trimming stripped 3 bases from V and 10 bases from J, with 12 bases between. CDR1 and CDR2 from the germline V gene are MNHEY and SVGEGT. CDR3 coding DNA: TGTGCCAGCAGTTATGAGGGGGATGACTACACCTTC. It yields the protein CASSYEGDDYTF.

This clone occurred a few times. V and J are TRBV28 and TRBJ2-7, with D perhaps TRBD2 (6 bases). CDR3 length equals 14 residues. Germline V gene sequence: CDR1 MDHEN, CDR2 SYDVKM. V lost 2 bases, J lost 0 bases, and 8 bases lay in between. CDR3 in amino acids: CASSLREASYEQYF. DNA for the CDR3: TGTGCCAGCAGTTTAAGGGAGGCCTCCTACGAGCAGTACTTC.

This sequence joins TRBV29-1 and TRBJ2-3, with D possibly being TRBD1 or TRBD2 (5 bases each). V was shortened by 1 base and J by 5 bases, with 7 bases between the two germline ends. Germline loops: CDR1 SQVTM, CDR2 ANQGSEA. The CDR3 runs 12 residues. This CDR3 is CSVEGGVDTQYF. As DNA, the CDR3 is TGCAGCGTTGAAGGAGGGGTAGATACGCAGTATTTT.

The CDR3 protein is CASSPSPGLRDGQYF. The CDR3 coding sequence is TGTGCCAGCAGCCCCTCTCCGGGACTCCGGGACGGGCAGTATTTT. The J gene is TRBJ2-3, the V gene TRBV4-2; possible D gene TRBD2, 6 bases. CDR3 length: 15 amino acids. Trimming shortened V by 4 bases and J by 11 bases, and 22 bases separated the two germline ends. CDR1 and CDR2 from the germline V gene are LGHNA and YNFKEQ.

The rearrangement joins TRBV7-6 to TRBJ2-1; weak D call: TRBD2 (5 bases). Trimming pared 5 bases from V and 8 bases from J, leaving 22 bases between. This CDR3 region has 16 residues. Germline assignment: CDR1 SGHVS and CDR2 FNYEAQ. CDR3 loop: CASSPAQNSGRDEQFF. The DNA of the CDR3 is TGTGCCAGCAGCCCGGCCCAAAACTCTGGGAGAGATGAGCAGTTCTTC.

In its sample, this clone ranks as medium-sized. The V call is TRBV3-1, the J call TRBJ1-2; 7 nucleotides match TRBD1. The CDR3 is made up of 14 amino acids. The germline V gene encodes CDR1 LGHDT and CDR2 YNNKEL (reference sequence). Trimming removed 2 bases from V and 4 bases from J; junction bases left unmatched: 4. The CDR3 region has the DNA TGTGCCAGCAGCCAAAATCCAGGGGGCTATGGCTACACCTTC. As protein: CASSQNPGGYGYTF. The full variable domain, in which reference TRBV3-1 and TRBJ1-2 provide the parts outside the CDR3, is DTAVSQTPKYLVTQMGNDKSIKCEQNLGHDTMYWYKQDSKKFLKIMFSYNNKELIINETVPNRFSPKSPDKAHLNLHINSLELGDSAVYFCASSQNPGGYGYTFGSGTRLTVV.

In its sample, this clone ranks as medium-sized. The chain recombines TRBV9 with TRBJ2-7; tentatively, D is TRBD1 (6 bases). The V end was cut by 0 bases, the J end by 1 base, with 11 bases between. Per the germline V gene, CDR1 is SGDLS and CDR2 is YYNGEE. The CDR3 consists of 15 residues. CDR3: CASSVEGQRSYEQYF. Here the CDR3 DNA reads TGTGCCAGCAGCGTAGAAGGACAGAGATCCTACGAGCAGTACTTC.

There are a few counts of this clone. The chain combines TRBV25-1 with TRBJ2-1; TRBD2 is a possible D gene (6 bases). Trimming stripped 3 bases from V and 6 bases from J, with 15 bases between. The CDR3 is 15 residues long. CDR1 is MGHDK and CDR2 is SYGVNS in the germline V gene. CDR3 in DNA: TGTGCCAGCAGTGATGGGGAGGTCTCTTTCAATGAGCAGTTCTTC. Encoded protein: CASSDGEVSFNEQFF. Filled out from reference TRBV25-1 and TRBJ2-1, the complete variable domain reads EADIYQTPRYLVIGTGKKITLECSQTMGHDKMYWYQQDPGMELHLIHYSYGVNSTEKGDLSSESTVSRIRTEHFPLTLESARPSHTSQYLCASSDGEVSFNEQFFGPGTRLTVL.